Below, 27 T cell receptor beta chains from the same sample are listed, as sequenced in a study of blood T cell repertoires in COVID-19. Clones were sequenced by immunoSEQ multiplex PCR, and TCRdb holds only the in-frame ones, with some missing. The data show around 150,000 clones, with about 83% seen just once and 3.5% to 4.5% held by the top ten. The sample comprised peripheral blood. The receptors were sampled from a woman in her thirties or forties with acute or convalescent COVID-19.

CDR3 protein: CASSLLAGGADTQYF. The CDR3 DNA reads TGTGCCAGCTCTTTATTAGCGGGAGGAGCAGATACGCAGTATTTT. The rearrangement uses TRBV14 and TRBJ2-3; 10 nucleotides line up with TRBD2. The CDR3 has 15 amino acids. V lost 8 bases to trimming and J lost 4 bases; unmatched junction nucleotides: 9. Germline CDR1 reads SGHDN; CDR2 reads FVKESK.

The V call is TRBV28, the J call TRBJ2-7; D ambiguous. The CDR3 consists of 12 residues. V shed 5 bases and J shed 4 bases, with 9 bases lying between them. The V gene's germline CDR1 is MDHEN and CDR2 SYDVKM. CDR3 in DNA: TGTGCCAGCAGTCAAGACTGGTACGAGCAGTACTTC. Its translation is CASSQDWYEQYF.

The genes are TRBV7-2 and TRBJ2-2; D gene unclear. This CDR3 is built from 13 residues. Per the germline V gene, CDR1 is SGHTA and CDR2 is FQGNSA. The V end was cut by 1 base, the J end by 11 bases, with 11 bases between. The CDR3 DNA reads TGTGCCAGCAGCTTAGACGCGACAACCGAGCTGTTTTTT. It translates to CASSLDATTELFF.

Many counts were recorded for this clone. J is TRBJ1-2 and V is TRBV5-5; TRBD1 agrees at 7 bases. The CDR3 sequence is 14 residues long. The V and J ends lost 4 bases and 2 bases, in that order; junction bases with no gene match: 5. Germline V gene sequence: CDR1 SGHKS, CDR2 YYEKEE (reference sequence). This CDR3 is CASSGTDRNYGYTF. The CDR3 DNA follows: TGTGCCAGCAGCGGAACGGACAGGAACTATGGCTACACCTTC.

The chain couples TRBV5-4 to TRBJ2-7, with a possible D match to TRBD2 (6 bases). V gave up 2 bases and J gave up 2 bases, with 11 bases separating them. The CDR3 is 14 residues long. CDR1 and CDR2 from the germline V gene are SGHNT and YYREEE (reference sequence). DNA for the CDR3: TGTGCCAGCAGCTTAGGGACGGGAGCCTACGAGCAGTACTTC. This encodes CASSLGTGAYEQYF. The whole variable domain, remainder taken from reference TRBV5-4 and TRBJ2-7, is ETGVTQSPTHLIKTRGQQVTLRCSSQSGHNTVSWYQQALGQGPQFIFQYYREEENGRGNFPPRFSGLQFPNYSSELNVNALELDDSALYLCASSLGTGAYEQYFGPGTRLTVT.

This clone was counted a single time. The chain combines TRBV4-3 with TRBJ1-1, with 9 bases matching TRBD1. Germline lookup yields CDR1 LGHNA and CDR2 YSLEER. V was clipped by 0 bases and J by 0 bases; unmatched bases: 5. This CDR3 spans 17 amino acids. The CDR3 DNA follows: TGCGCCAGCAGCCAAGACGGGACAGGGACCCTGAACACTGAAGCTTTCTTT. Translation gives CASSQDGTGTLNTEAFF.

A few counts support this clone. The genes are TRBV25-1 and TRBJ2-2; maybe TRBD1 (6 bases). The CDR3 length is 12 residues. The germline V gene encodes CDR1 MGHDK and CDR2 SYGVNS. V gave up 7 bases and J gave up 7 bases, with 10 bases separating them. The chain's CDR3 is CASTTGIGELFF. The DNA of the CDR3 is TGTGCCAGCACTACAGGGATCGGGGAGCTGTTTTTT. The full variable domain, in which reference TRBV25-1 and TRBJ2-2 provide the parts outside the CDR3, is EADIYQTPRYLVIGTGKKITLECSQTMGHDKMYWYQQDPGMELHLIHYSYGVNSTEKGDLSSESTVSRIRTEHFPLTLESARPSHTSQYLCASTTGIGELFFGEGSRLTVL.

The CDR3 DNA follows: TGTGCCAGCATAGGTTTAAGGGGGCTCTATGGCTACACCTTC. It translates to CASIGLRGLYGYTF. V is TRBV21-1 and J is TRBJ1-2; the table's D call, TRBD1, was not checked against the DNA. TRBV21-1 is annotated as a pseudogene. This CDR3 has 14 amino acids.

This chain uses TRBV6-2 or TRBV6-3 with TRBJ2-1; TRBD1 matches at 7 bases. This CDR3 spans 13 amino acids. The V and J ends lost 3 bases and 7 bases, in that order; junction bases with no gene match: 3. CDR1 and CDR2 (germline): MNHEY, SVGEGT. The CDR3 region is CASSYLDRNEQFF. For the CDR3, the DNA is TGTGCCAGCAGTTATCTGGACAGGAATGAGCAGTTCTTC.

The rearrangement uses TRBV4-3 and TRBJ1-1, with D perhaps matching TRBD1 (5 bases). V was pared by 5 bases and J by 6 bases, with 19 bases between. The germline CDR1 and CDR2 sequences are LGHNA and YSLEER. The CDR3 runs 15 residues. Written as DNA, the CDR3 is TGCGCCAGCAGCAGGACGGGAGGGACTAGCGCTGAAGCTTTCTTT. It translates to CASSRTGGTSAEAFF.

The chain recombines TRBV7-3 with TRBJ1-2; D gene ambiguous. Trimming took 5 bases from V and 8 from J, leaving 9 bases between them. The CDR3 length is 11 residues. Germline V gene sequence: CDR1 SGHTA, CDR2 FQGTGA. The DNA of the CDR3 is TGTGCCAGCAGCCCGGGGAGGGGCTACACCTTC. Translated, it gives CASSPGRGYTF.

The genes are TRBV7-9 and TRBJ1-3; D is unresolved. Trimming removed 2 bases at V and 0 bases at J, with 8 bases between. The germline V gene encodes CDR1 SEHNR and CDR2 FQNEAQ (reference sequence). The CDR3 is 15 amino acids. The CDR3 DNA is TGTGCCAGCAGCTTAATAGGGAGCTCTGGAAACACCATATATTTT. It specifies CASSLIGSSGNTIYF. The full variable domain, completed using reference TRBV7-9 and TRBJ1-3, is DTGVSQNPRHKITKRGQNVTFRCDPISEHNRLYWYRQTLGQGPEFLTYFQNEAQLEKSRLLSDRFSAERPKGSFSTLEIQRTEQGDSAMYLCASSLIGSSGNTIYFGEGSWLTVV.

The chain recombines TRBV28 with TRBJ1-2; 10 nucleotides align to TRBD1. The V and J ends lost 2 bases and 4 bases, in that order; junction bases with no gene match: 4. The CDR3 is made up of 15 amino acids. Germline CDR1 reads MDHEN; CDR2 reads SYDVKM. The CDR3 sequence is CASSLGTGAGYGYTF. In DNA, the CDR3 is TGTGCCAGCAGTTTAGGGACAGGGGCGGGCTATGGCTACACCTTC.

This sequence joins TRBV28 and TRBJ1-2; tentative D call: TRBD1 (6 bases). The CDR3 has 14 amino acids. The V end was cut by 3 bases, the J end by 3 bases, with 11 bases between. Germline V CDR1 and CDR2: MDHEN, SYDVKM. The CDR3: CASSFQGWDYGYTF. CDR3 coding DNA: TGTGCCAGCAGTTTTCAGGGGTGGGACTATGGCTACACCTTC.

This clone was picked up a small number of times. The V and J genes are TRBV11-3 and TRBJ1-1, with 10 bases aligning to TRBD1. The CDR3 extends over 17 amino acids. Germline assignment: CDR1 SGHNT and CDR2 YENEEA. J lost 5 bases, V lost 5 bases, and 14 bases had no gene match. The CDR3 DNA reads as TGTGCCAGCAGCCAACGTCCCGGGACAGGGGAGCGGACTGAAGCTTTCTTT. Its translation is CASSQRPGTGERTEAFF.

This rearrangement joins TRBV19 to TRBJ1-4; 7 bases fit TRBD1. The germline V gene encodes CDR1 LNHDA and CDR2 SQIVND (reference sequence). The CDR3 consists of 13 residues. The V segment lost 6 bases and the J segment 6 bases; nucleotides outside the gene matches: 4. The CDR3 sequence is CASSRGGHEKLFF. CDR3 nucleotide sequence: TGTGCCAGTAGCCGAGGGGGCCATGAAAAACTGTTTTTT. The whole variable domain, remainder taken from reference TRBV19 and TRBJ1-4, is DGGITQSPKYLFRKEGQNVTLSCEQNLNHDAMYWYRQDPGQGLRLIYYSQIVNDFQKGDIAEGYSVSREKKESFPLTVTSAQKNPTAFYLCASSRGGHEKLFFGSGTQLSVL.

The rearrangement uses TRBV19 and TRBJ1-2; 8 bases fit TRBD1. The CDR3 contains 15 residues. Trimming removed 5 bases from V and 5 bases from J; junction bases left unmatched: 10. Germline lookup yields CDR1 LNHDA and CDR2 SQIVND (reference sequence). CDR3 protein: CASSPRQGRTYGYTF. DNA of the CDR3: TGTGCCAGTAGTCCTCGACAGGGGAGGACTTATGGCTACACCTTC.

This chain links TRBV13 with TRBJ2-7; D possibly corresponds to TRBD2 (6 bases). CDR3 size: 15 residues. Trimming shortened V by 5 bases and J by 1 base, and 15 bases separated the two germline ends. Per the germline V gene, CDR1 is PRHDT and CDR2 is FYEKMQ (reference sequence). CDR3 nucleotide sequence: TGTGCCAGCAGCCCCTACGGCGGGAAATCCTACGAGCAGTACTTC. It encodes CASSPYGGKSYEQYF.

The chain couples TRBV5-1 to TRBJ2-2, with 12 positions matching TRBD2. Germline V gene data show CDR1 as SGHRS and CDR2 as YFSETQ. V lost 3 bases, J lost 7 bases, and 13 bases stayed unmatched. The length of the CDR3 is 18 residues. CDR3 in amino acids: CASSYSALAGGPGGELFF. Here the CDR3 DNA reads TGCGCCAGCAGCTACTCCGCTCTAGCGGGGGGGCCAGGCGGGGAGCTGTTTTTT.

The rearrangement joins TRBV7-2 to TRBJ2-5; 12 bases match TRBD2. V was clipped by 4 bases and J by 2 bases; unmatched bases: 11. The CDR3 loop spans 18 amino acids. Per germline, CDR1 SGHTA and CDR2 FQGNSA. This chain's CDR3 is CASSSGWLAGGWQETQYF. The CDR3 region has the DNA TGTGCCAGCAGCTCCGGGTGGCTAGCGGGGGGGTGGCAAGAGACCCAGTACTTC.

The chain combines TRBV20-1 with TRBJ2-3; D is possibly TRBD2 (6 bases). This CDR3 contains 11 residues. Trimming took 7 bases from V and 14 from J, leaving 19 bases between them. Germline loops: CDR1 DFQATT, CDR2 SNEGSKA (reference sequence). CDR3 sequence reads: CSGWRGTLVYF. DNA of the CDR3: TGCAGTGGCTGGCGGGGCACCCTGGTGTATTTT.

The chain uses TRBV7-2 and TRBJ2-1; TRBD2 matches at 8 bases. This CDR3 region has 16 residues. The V gene end was trimmed by 2 bases and the J gene end by 9 bases; junction bases not matched to a gene: 12. Germline values: CDR1 SGHTA, CDR2 FQGNSA. The CDR3, as DNA: TGTGCCAGCAGCTTAAGCTACTCGGGAGGGCAGAGTGAGCAGTTCTTC. It translates to CASSLSYSGGQSEQFF.

This clone was seen a handful of times. The chain links TRBV6-5 to TRBJ1-1, with 8 bases matching TRBD1. Looked up from germline, CDR1 is MNHEY and CDR2 is SVGAGI. V trimming: 6 bases; J trimming: 6 bases; junction bases outside the gene matches: 6. The CDR3 spans 13 residues. This chain's CDR3 is CASRMTGVPEAFF. CDR3 in DNA: TGTGCCAGCAGAATGACAGGGGTCCCTGAAGCTTTCTTT.

The chain employs TRBV29-1 and TRBJ1-1; a weak D match, TRBD1 (5 bases). The germline gives CDR1 SQVTM, CDR2 ANQGSEA. CDR3 length: 11 amino acids. Trimming shortened V by 7 bases and J by 5 bases, and 11 bases separated the two germline ends. The CDR3 here is CSAQPGTEAFF. CDR3 sequence (DNA): TGCAGCGCCCAACCAGGGACTGAAGCTTTCTTT.

This clone was found once. The same CDR3 can be traced to other DNA sequences in this sample. The V and J genes are TRBV6-5 and TRBJ2-1; 11 nucleotides align to TRBD2. There are 14 residues in the CDR3. Germline V gene sequence: CDR1 MNHEY, CDR2 SVGAGI. With V trimmed by 4 bases and J by 6 bases, 2 bases remained unmatched. The CDR3, as DNA: TGTGCCAGCAGTTCGGGACTAGCGGTCAATGAGCAGTTCTTC. Translated, it gives CASSSGLAVNEQFF.

The chain has TRBV25-1 and TRBJ1-6, with D perhaps TRBD1 (5 bases). Germline loops: CDR1 MGHDK, CDR2 SYGVNS. This CDR3 contains 13 residues. V was pared by 7 bases and J by 4 bases, with 8 bases between. The CDR3 DNA reads TGTGCCAGCACCAGGGATTATAATTCACCCCTCCACTTT. This sequence encodes CASTRDYNSPLHF. The whole variable domain, remainder taken from reference TRBV25-1 and TRBJ1-6, is EADIYQTPRYLVIGTGKKITLECSQTMGHDKMYWYQQDPGMELHLIHYSYGVNSTEKGDLSSESTVSRIRTEHFPLTLESARPSHTSQYLCASTRDYNSPLHFGNGTRLTVT.

The V and J genes are TRBV29-1 and TRBJ1-2; D call uncertain. The CDR3 is 10 amino acids. The V gene's germline CDR1 is SQVTM and CDR2 ANQGSEA. Trimming removed 8 bases at V and 3 bases at J, with 7 bases between. The CDR3 loop is CSITDYGYTF. The DNA of the CDR3 is TGCAGCATCACAGACTATGGCTACACCTTC.